The source of this T cell receptor (beta chain) is a study of technical replicates of blood from four donors. The repertoire was sequenced with immunoSEQ multiplex PCR; TCRdb's copy has only in-frame clones and lacks some. The data show tens of thousands of clones, 94% seen once. Losses at the gene ends were 6 bases for V and 2 bases for J; bases not matched to a gene: 6. Germline V gene sequence: CDR1 SNHLY, CDR2 FYNNEI. The CDR3 loop spans 16 amino acids. The TCR sequence derives from a human donor in good health. Sequenced: T cells isolated from PBMCs. The chain employs TRBV2 and TRBJ2-7, with TRBD2 matching 14 bases. The CDR3 DNA reads as TGTGCCAGCAGAGGGACTAGCGGGGGCGCACCCTACGAGCAGTACTTC. This sequence encodes CASRGTSGGAPYEQYF.